This T cell receptor (beta chain) was captured in a study of identical twins. One entry per CDR3 protein results from TCRdb running MiXCR on the 5' RACE reads. The repertoire holds hundreds of thousands of distinct CDR3 sequences, with approximately 21% as singletons. This clonotype was found many times. This same sample was also taken into another study, of T cells expressing NK-cell markers.

Sequencing was performed on PBMCs. The sequence came from a woman under 30 in good health.

The CDR3 sequence: CASSLGRGEQYF. The CDR3 DNA follows: TGTGCCAGCAGCTTAGGAAGGGGCGAGCAGTACTTC. The gene calls are TRBV5-6 and TRBJ2-7, with a tentative D call TRBD1 (5 bases). Germline loops: CDR1 SGHDT, CDR2 YYEEEE. The CDR3 extends over 12 amino acids. V shed 2 bases and J shed 6 bases, with 9 bases lying between them.